This TCR beta chain was profiled in a study of chemoradiotherapy in HPV16-positive cancers. General study results and limits: Non-HPV-specific T cells did not expand in tumors during treatment, whereas candidate HPV-specific clones and E7-related motifs did. For HPV16-positive patients, expanding HPV-responsive T cells associated with longer recurrence-free survival. HPV-specific T cells were functionally defined from only two HPV16-positive patients.

Sequenced by immunoSEQ multiplex PCR; TCRdb stores in-frame clones only, minus some. The data hold about 27,000 clones, with roughly 92% observed a single time. With 5 bases clipped from V and 5 bases from J, the junction kept 11 bases outside the gene matches. CDR3 length: 15 residues. CDR1 and CDR2 (germline): MNHEY, SVGAGI. This clone turned up a few times. Antigen unknown. Repeated repertoire sampling spanned the course of chemoradiotherapy. The genes are TRBV6-5 and TRBJ2-5; 7 bases align to TRBD2. This clonotype was obtained from a human donor with HPV-associated anogenital cancer. The sample was blood, taken from a patient who underwent chemoradiotherapy. The CDR3 DNA reads TGTGCCAGCAGTGCGATCGGGGGGAGCGGGGAGACCCAGTACTTC. Residues: CASSAIGGSGETQYF.